This TCR beta chain appears in the sequencing data of a study of CD8+ T cells in alopecia areata. Whole-study findings and limits: Possibly because of HLA-related factors, TCR sharing was less clear across patients than in mice. Greater clonality was observed in lesional scalp samples, especially alopecia totalis/universalis, versus normal scalp.

Extraction of RNA preceded its reverse transcription into cDNA, which served as the sequencing template. Sequencing used immunoSEQ multiplex PCR; TCRdb keeps in-frame clones, though not all of them. The top ten clones hold around 1% of a sample with 130,000 to 150,000 clones, about 47% of them seen once. This clone has more than one count but fewer than ten. Its specificity is not known. Germline CDR1 is DFQATT and CDR2 is SNEGSKA (reference sequence). The CDR3 runs to 11 residues. This receptor was identified in a human donor with alopecia areata. The starting material was CD4+ T cells sorted from blood, obtained at week 0. The gene calls are TRBV20-1 and TRBJ1-4; D unclear. Here the CDR3 DNA reads TGCAGCTGGAGAGCTAATGAAAAACTGTTTTTT. Amino acids: CSWRANEKLFF.